This TCR beta chain was captured by sequencing in a study of blood T cell repertoires in COVID-19. In the study overall: Donors in the United States, Italy and Spain gave samples during acute or convalescent COVID-19.

This clone was picked up a small number of times. Participants were aged roughly 18 to 90 years, lived in 20 to 30 US areas, and enrolled virtually. Cohort 3 donors were reported recovered after two negative PCRs, clearance, or symptom resolution. Authors' data handling: Amplification from reference gene primers served as the basis for estimated nucleated cell counts. TCRdb's copy holds only in-frame clones and misses some; the assay was immunoSEQ multiplex PCR. V, J and clone size are taken as reported in that table, and D and trimming were inferred from the DNA itself. The sample has about 470,000 clones; about nine tenths are singletons. The ends were cut back, 0 bases at V and 8 bases at J, with 7 bases in the middle. CDR3 length: 12 residues. Per germline, CDR1 SNHLY and CDR2 FYNNEI.

The TCR comes from a woman in her late teens or twenties who had recovered from COVID-19. The gene calls are TRBV2 and TRBJ1-1; no clear D. Material: PBMCs or T cells enriched from blood (not recorded which). CDR3 sequence: CASSEALPEAFF. CDR3 DNA: TGTGCCAGCAGTGAAGCCCTCCCGGAAGCTTTCTTT.